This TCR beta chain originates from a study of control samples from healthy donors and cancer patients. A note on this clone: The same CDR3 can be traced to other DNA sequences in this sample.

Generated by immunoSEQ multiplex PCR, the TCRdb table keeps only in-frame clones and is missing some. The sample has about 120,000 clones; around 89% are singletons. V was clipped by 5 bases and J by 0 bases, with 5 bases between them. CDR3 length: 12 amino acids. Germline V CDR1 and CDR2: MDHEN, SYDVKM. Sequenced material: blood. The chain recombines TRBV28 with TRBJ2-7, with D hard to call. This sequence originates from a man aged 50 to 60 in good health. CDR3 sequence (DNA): TGTGCCAGCAGTCCTTACTCCTACGAGCAGTACTTC. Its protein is CASSPYSYEQYF.